This T cell receptor (beta chain) comes out of a study of cytotoxic CD8 clonotypes in ibrutinib-treated CLL. Background on the study: Samples had a mean of nearly 260,000 productive templates and around 89,000 productive rearrangements.

Cryopreserved PBMCs supplied roughly 2.1 micrograms of genomic DNA for TCR beta libraries. This clone was counted a few times. The protocol was immunoSEQ multiplex PCR, while the TCRdb copy is restricted to in-frame clones and leaves out a portion. Seen here are some 170,000 clones, about 88% observed once, and the top ten hold over 2.5%. From germline, CDR1 is MDHEN and CDR2 SYDVKM. V was clipped by 7 bases and J by 5 bases, with 21 bases between them. The CDR3 loop spans 16 amino acids. The input for sequencing was PBMCs, taken at disease progression, from a patient treated with ibrutinib. The sequence derives from a human donor with chronic lymphocytic leukemia. The V and J genes are TRBV28 and TRBJ1-3; D perhaps matches TRBD1 (5 bases). The CDR3: CASTQAGTGSRNTIYF. CDR3 nucleotide sequence: TGTGCCAGCACCCAGGCCGGGACGGGAAGTAGAAACACCATATATTTT.